The clone carrying this TCR beta chain has only one observation. The record originates from a study of blood T cell repertoires in COVID-19. Adults between roughly 18 and 89 years of age took part from some 25 US areas. Assay: immunoSEQ multiplex PCR; the TCRdb copy retains only in-frame clones and omits some. The sample has some 300,000 clones, 70% to 90% seen once. Germline V gene data show CDR1 as MNHEY and CDR2 as SMNVEV (reference sequence). With 3 bases removed from V and 4 bases from J, the gap between germline ends came to 19 bases. The CDR3 is 16 amino acids. This rearrangement joins TRBV27 to TRBJ2-7; D gene uncertain. The sequenced sample consisted of PBMCs or T cells enriched from blood (not recorded which). The clonotype originates from a woman aged 30 to 39 who had recovered from COVID-19. The DNA for the CDR3 is TGTGCCAGCAGTTTTAGTATTGGAGTAGAGGTTTACGAGCAGTACTTC. The encoded protein is CASSFSIGVEVYEQYF.